The rows below give T cell receptor beta chains drawn from one sample of a study of cytomegalovirus exposure and HLA in healthy donors. The protocol was immunoSEQ multiplex PCR, while the TCRdb copy is restricted to in-frame clones and leaves out a portion. The data show 180,000 or so clones, with about 80% seen just once and approximately 1.4% held by the top ten. Sequenced: PBMCs. The receptors were sampled from a man younger than 35 in good health and CMV-seronegative. Both conserved end residues are part of each CDR3. The D gene is left open where the match is weak. Rows may omit the clone size; those that give it use once, few, many or a size class.

>TRBJ1-1|few|NA|TRBV25-1
CASRHYRHTEAFF
TGTGCCAGCAGGCACTACCGACACACTGAAGCTTTCTTT
>TRBJ2-7|NA|TRBD1|TRBV7-2
CASSPTGGPYEQYF
TGTGCCAGCAGCCCTACAGGGGGACCCTACGAGCAGTACTTC
>TRBJ2-2|NA|TRBD2|TRBV7-3
CASSLTGGGAGELFF
TGTGCCAGCAGCTTGACTGGCGGGGGGGCCGGGGAGCTGTTTTTT
>TRBJ1-2|once|NA|TRBV7-9
CASSLGGNYGYTF
TGTGCCAGCAGCTTAGGAGGGAACTATGGCTACACCTTC
>TRBJ2-5|NA|TRBD1|TRBV6-5
CASSPRAGGAETQYF
TGTGCCAGCAGCCCGCGGGCAGGGGGAGCGGAGACCCAGTACTTC
>TRBJ2-7|NA|NA|TRBV27
CASSSLPHEQYF
TGTGCCAGCAGTTCTCTCCCCCACGAGCAGTACTTC
>TRBJ1-1|NA|TRBD1|TRBV30
CAWRRTGGNTEAFF
TGTGCCTGGAGACGGACAGGAGGAAACACTGAAGCTTTCTTT
>TRBJ1-2|NA|NA|TRBV18
CASSPDLTSGGYTF
TGTGCCAGCTCACCAGACCTTACCTCGGGGGGCTACACCTTC
>TRBJ2-7|NA|TRBD2|TRBV7-2
CASSLGLAGISYEQYF
TGTGCCAGCAGCTTAGGACTAGCGGGAATCTCCTACGAGCAGTACTTC
>TRBJ2-3|NA|NA|TRBV14
CASSQGQNTDTQYF
TGTGCCAGCAGCCAAGGACAAAACACAGATACGCAGTATTTT
>TRBJ2-1|NA|TRBD2|TRBV7-9
CASSFGTSGRNEQFF
TGTGCCAGCAGCTTCGGGACTAGCGGGAGGAATGAGCAGTTCTTC
>TRBJ2-7|NA|TRBD1|TRBV10-2
CASRGGQAYEQYF
TGCGCCAGCAGAGGAGGACAGGCCTACGAGCAGTACTTC
>TRBJ1-1|NA|NA|TRBV6-6
CASKYGPQGNTEAFF
TGTGCCAGCAAATATGGCCCGCAGGGTAACACTGAAGCTTTCTTT
>TRBJ1-3|few|NA|TRBV5-4
CASSLGGGNTIYF
TGTGCCAGCAGCTTGGGCGGTGGAAACACCATATATTTT
>TRBJ2-1|NA|NA|TRBV5-1
CASSNGGGGDEQFF
TGCGCCAGCAGCAACGGGGGAGGTGGGGATGAGCAGTTCTTC
>TRBJ1-1|NA|TRBD1|TRBV10-3
CAISGQGNTEAFF
TGTGCCATCAGTGGACAGGGGAACACTGAAGCTTTCTTT
>TRBJ1-4|NA|NA|TRBV4-3
CASSQGGPRGEKLFF
TGCGCCAGCAGCCAAGGAGGACCCCGAGGGGAAAAACTGTTTTTT
>TRBJ2-2|NA|NA|TRBV6-5
CATSRGLTGELFF
TGTGCCACCTCAAGGGGACTTACCGGGGAGCTGTTTTTT
>TRBJ2-7|few|TRBD2|TRBV30
CAWSAAGLRYRALEYF
TGTGCCTGGAGTGCCGCGGGACTACGATATAGAGCTTTGGAGTACTTC
>TRBJ2-2|many|NA|TRBV5-4
CASSLAGVSGELFF
TGTGCCAGCAGCTTGGCGGGAGTTTCTGGGGAGCTGTTTTTT
>TRBJ1-5|NA|TRBD1|TRBV19
CASSSSGTGNQPQHF
TGTGCCAGTAGTAGCTCCGGGACAGGCAATCAGCCCCAGCATTTT
>TRBJ2-4|NA|TRBD1|TRBV19
CASSLTGADIQYF
TGTGCCAGTAGTTTGACAGGGGCGGACATTCAGTACTTC
>TRBJ2-7|few|TRBD2|TRBV27
CASSEGLAGDRAYEQYF
TGTGCCAGCAGCGAGGGTCTAGCGGGAGATCGCGCCTACGAGCAGTACTTC
>TRBJ1-2|few|TRBD1|TRBV10-3
CAISADRVYGYTF
TGTGCCATCAGCGCGGACAGGGTTTATGGCTACACCTTC
>TRBJ2-3|NA|NA|TRBV6-4
CASSRPGTATDTQYF
TGTGCCAGCAGCAGACCCGGGACTGCCACAGATACGCAGTATTTT
>TRBJ1-1|NA|TRBD1|TRBV5-4
CASSTGQGGMNTEAFF
TGTGCCAGCAGCACGGGACAGGGAGGAATGAACACTGAAGCTTTCTTT
>TRBJ1-6|NA|TRBD1|TRBV2
CASRGDRGRDFAPLHF
TGTGCCAGCAGGGGGGACAGGGGGCGGGATTTTGCACCCCTCCACTTT
>TRBJ2-1|NA|NA|TRBV7-2
CASSQGYGSSYNEQFF
TGTGCCAGCAGCCAAGGGTACGGGAGCTCCTACAATGAGCAGTTCTTC
>TRBJ2-2|few|TRBD1|TRBV6-1
CASQTGGRPGELFF
TGTGCCAGCCAGACAGGGGGGCGTCCCGGGGAGCTGTTTTTT
>TRBJ2-5|NA|NA|TRBV9
CASSVEGRGWETQYF
TGTGCCAGCAGCGTAGAAGGCAGGGGATGGGAGACCCAGTACTTC
>TRBJ1-4|NA|NA|TRBV15
CATSRGGANEKLFF
TGTGCCACCAGCAGGGGGGGAGCTAATGAAAAACTGTTTTTT
>TRBJ1-2|NA|NA|TRBV25-1
CASSEEYGYTF
TGTGCCAGCAGTGAAGAGTATGGCTACACCTTC
>TRBJ2-6|few|NA|TRBV4-3
CASSQASGANVLTF
TGCGCCAGCAGCCAAGCATCCGGGGCCAACGTCCTGACTTTC
>TRBJ2-1|NA|NA|TRBV7-6
CASSLERQPYNEQFF
TGTGCCAGCAGCTTAGAACGACAACCCTACAATGAGCAGTTCTTC
>TRBJ2-5|once|NA|TRBV7-2
CASTKVGGLSETQYF
TGTGCCAGCACCAAAGTTGGGGGCTTGTCGGAGACCCAGTACTTC
>TRBJ2-1|NA|TRBD2|TRBV4-3
CASSQEVVLAGGHNLNEQFF
TGCGCCAGCAGCCAAGAAGTAGTATTGGCGGGAGGTCACAATCTGAATGAGCAGTTCTTC
>TRBJ2-1|NA|TRBD2|TRBV4-3
CASSRFLSSGAGSYNEQFF
TGCGCCAGCAGCCGATTCCTCTCGAGCGGGGCCGGCTCCTACAATGAGCAGTTCTTC
>TRBJ1-2|NA|TRBD1|TRBV9
CASSPAAGTGVSGYTF
TGTGCCAGCAGCCCCGCGGCGGGGACAGGGGTTTCTGGCTACACCTTC
>TRBJ1-2|once|TRBD1|TRBV7-9
CASSPKGADYGYTF
TGTGCCAGCAGCCCCAAGGGGGCGGACTATGGCTACACCTTC
>TRBJ1-3|NA|NA|TRBV5-4
CASSLPSGQSSGNTIYF
TGTGCCAGCAGCTTGCCTAGTGGACAGTCCTCTGGAAACACCATATATTTT
>TRBJ2-5|NA|NA|TRBV2
CASIGQKYQETQYF
TGTGCCAGCATTGGACAGAAGTACCAAGAGACCCAGTACTTC
>TRBJ1-1|NA|NA|TRBV7-9
CASSFAGANTEAFF
TGTGCCAGCAGCTTTGCAGGGGCCAACACTGAAGCTTTCTTT
>TRBJ1-1|NA|NA|TRBV7-2
CASSLGIHREVEAFF
TGTGCCAGCAGCTTAGGAATACACCGGGAGGTTGAAGCTTTCTTT
>TRBJ1-5|NA|NA|TRBV19
CASSIVDPRQARSNQPQHF
TGTGCCAGTAGTATAGTCGACCCTCGACAGGCCCGTAGCAATCAGCCCCAGCATTTT
>TRBJ2-3|NA|TRBD1|TRBV15
CATSRATGSPGDTQYF
TGTGCCACCAGCAGAGCGACAGGGAGCCCGGGAGATACGCAGTATTTT
>TRBJ2-5|NA|TRBD2|TRBV6-5
CASTRLAGGQETQYF
TGTGCCAGCACCCGACTAGCGGGGGGGCAAGAGACCCAGTACTTC
>TRBJ2-5|NA|TRBD1|TRBV10-1
CASSESHRDRGQETQYF
TGCGCCAGCAGTGAGTCGCACCGGGACAGGGGCCAAGAGACCCAGTACTTC
>TRBJ1-6|NA|NA|TRBV5-1
CASSLEGRASPLHF
TGCGCCAGCAGCTTGGAGGGGAGGGCGTCACCCCTCCACTTT
>TRBJ2-1|NA|TRBD1|TRBV28
CASRTYRGQNYNEQFF
TGTGCCAGCAGAACCTACAGGGGGCAAAATTACAATGAGCAGTTCTTC
>TRBJ2-1|NA|TRBD1|TRBV7-2
CASSPDRGQINEQFF
TGTGCCAGCAGCCCTGACAGGGGGCAGATAAATGAGCAGTTCTTC
>TRBJ1-2|NA|NA|TRBV5-8
CASSLGTKVHTF
TGTGCCAGCAGCTTGGGGACAAAAGTCCACACCTTC
>TRBJ2-2|NA|NA|TRBV6-1
CASSLPPRGIGELFF
TGTGCCAGCAGTCTACCCCCAAGAGGGATCGGGGAGCTGTTTTTT
>TRBJ2-5|NA|NA|TRBV11-2
CASSPRGRAGEETQYF
TGTGCCAGCAGCCCACGGGGTCGGGCAGGGGAAGAGACCCAGTACTTC
>TRBJ2-5|NA|TRBD2|TRBV11-2
CASSLRGLAAETQYF
TGTGCCAGCAGCTTAAGGGGACTAGCGGCAGAGACCCAGTACTTC
>TRBJ2-7|NA|TRBD2|TRBV4-3
CASSQAETSREQYF
TGCGCCAGCAGCCAAGCGGAGACTAGCAGAGAGCAGTACTTC
>TRBJ1-2|NA|TRBD1|TRBV6-6
CASSYSLKGAYYGYTF
TGTGCCAGCAGTTACTCATTGAAGGGGGCCTACTATGGCTACACCTTC